The sequence of this T cell receptor (beta chain) was determined in a study of blood T cell repertoires in COVID-19. About the research overall: Nucleic acid was either cDNA or gDNA, and it came from T cells, B-cell-depleted T cells, or PBMCs.

As handled by the study authors: Amplification of reference gene primers provided the estimated nucleated cell counts. Clones were sequenced by immunoSEQ multiplex PCR, and TCRdb holds only the in-frame ones, with some missing. V, J and clone size are those of that table, while D and trimming were read from the DNA. The data contain about 280,000 clones, around 85% of them seen just once; the ten biggest clones take up 2% to 3%. Germline V lookup: CDR1 MNHNY, CDR2 SVGAGI (reference sequence). V gave up 6 bases and J gave up 4 bases, with 19 bases separating them. The CDR3 has 17 amino acids. The origin of this receptor is a woman aged 45 to 65 who had recovered from COVID-19. The chain links TRBV6-6 to TRBJ2-6; D is possibly TRBD1 (6 bases). The material sequenced was PBMCs or T cells enriched from blood (not recorded which). DNA for the CDR3: TGTGCCAGCAGCCGAACGGGAAACAGGGACGGGGCCAACGTCCTGACTTTC. Amino acids: CASSRTGNRDGANVLTF.